This TCR beta chain is from a study of cytomegalovirus exposure and HLA in healthy donors. Germline V gene sequence: CDR1 SGHRS, CDR2 YFSETQ. CDR3 size: 19 residues. The junction had 11 bases not matched to a gene; V was cut back by 5 bases and J by 0 bases. Both 60 Vbeta primers and 13 Jbeta primers went into the PCR. TCRdb's copy holds only in-frame clones and misses some; the assay was immunoSEQ multiplex PCR. The repertoire holds 90,000 to 120,000 clones, with approximately 84% as singletons. This chain connects TRBV5-1 to TRBJ2-6; 10 bases agree with TRBD1. This clonotype originated in a man aged 30 to 45 in good health and CMV-seronegative. The source material was PBMCs. The CDR3, as DNA: TGCGCCAGCAGAACGGAGGGACAGGGGATGGTCTCTGGGGCCAACGTCCTGACTTTC. Protein sequence: CASRTEGQGMVSGANVLTF.